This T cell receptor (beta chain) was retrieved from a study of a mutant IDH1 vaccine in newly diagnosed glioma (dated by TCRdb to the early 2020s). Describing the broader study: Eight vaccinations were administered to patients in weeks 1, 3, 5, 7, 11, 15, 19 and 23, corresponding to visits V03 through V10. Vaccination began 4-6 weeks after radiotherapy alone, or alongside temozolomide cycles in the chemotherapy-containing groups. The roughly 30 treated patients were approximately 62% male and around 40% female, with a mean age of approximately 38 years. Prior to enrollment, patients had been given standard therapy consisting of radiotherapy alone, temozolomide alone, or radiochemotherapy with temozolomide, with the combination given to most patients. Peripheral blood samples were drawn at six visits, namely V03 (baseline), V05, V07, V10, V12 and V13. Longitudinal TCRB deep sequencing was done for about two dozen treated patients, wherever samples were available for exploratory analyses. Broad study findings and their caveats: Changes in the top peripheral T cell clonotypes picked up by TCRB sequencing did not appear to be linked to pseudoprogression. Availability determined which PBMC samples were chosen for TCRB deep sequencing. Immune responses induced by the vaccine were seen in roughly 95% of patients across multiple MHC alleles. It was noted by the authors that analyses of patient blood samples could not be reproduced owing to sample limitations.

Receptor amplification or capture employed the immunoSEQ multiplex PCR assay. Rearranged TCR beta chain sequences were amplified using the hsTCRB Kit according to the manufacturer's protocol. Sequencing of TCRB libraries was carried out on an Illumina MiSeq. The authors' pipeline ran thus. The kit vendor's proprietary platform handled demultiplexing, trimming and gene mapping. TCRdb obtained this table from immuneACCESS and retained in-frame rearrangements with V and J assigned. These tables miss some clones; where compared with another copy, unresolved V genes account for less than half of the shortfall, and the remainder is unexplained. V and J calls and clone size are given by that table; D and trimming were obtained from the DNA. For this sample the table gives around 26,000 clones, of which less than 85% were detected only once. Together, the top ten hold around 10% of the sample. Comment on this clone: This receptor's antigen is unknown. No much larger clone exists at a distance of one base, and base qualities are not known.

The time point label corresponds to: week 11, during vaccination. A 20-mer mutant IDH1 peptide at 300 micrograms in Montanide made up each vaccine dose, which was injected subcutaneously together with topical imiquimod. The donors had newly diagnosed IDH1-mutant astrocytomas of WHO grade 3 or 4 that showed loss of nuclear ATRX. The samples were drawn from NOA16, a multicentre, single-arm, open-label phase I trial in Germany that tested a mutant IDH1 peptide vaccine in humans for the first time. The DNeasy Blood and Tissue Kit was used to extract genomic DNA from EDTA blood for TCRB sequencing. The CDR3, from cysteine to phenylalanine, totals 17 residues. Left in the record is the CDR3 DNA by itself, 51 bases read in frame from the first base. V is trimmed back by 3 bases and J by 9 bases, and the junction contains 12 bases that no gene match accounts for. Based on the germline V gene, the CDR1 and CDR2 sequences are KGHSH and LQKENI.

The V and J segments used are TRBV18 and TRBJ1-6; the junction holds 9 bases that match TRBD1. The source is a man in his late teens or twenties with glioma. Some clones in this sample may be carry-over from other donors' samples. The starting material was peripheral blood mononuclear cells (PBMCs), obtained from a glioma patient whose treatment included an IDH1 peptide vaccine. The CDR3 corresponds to CASSPSSRTGASSPLHF. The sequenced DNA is TGTGCCAGCTCACCCTCGTCTCGGACAGGGGCGAGTTCACCCCTCCACTTT.